This T cell receptor (beta chain) is drawn from a study of beta chain features in type 1 diabetes. In germline, CDR1 is SGHDN, CDR2 FVKESK. J gave up 4 bases and V 4 bases, and 4 bases lay outside the gene matches. The length of the CDR3 is 15 residues. Whole-study results and caveats: Naive, central memory and regulatory TCRB repertoires appeared more similar among patients than healthy donors. Sequencing used cDNA, and cells with high TCR expression could therefore be over-represented.

This clone was counted only a few times. Its antigen is as yet unknown. Expressed TCRB transcripts were sequenced after all isolated RNA was converted to cDNA. Clones were read by immunoSEQ multiplex PCR, and TCRdb kept only the in-frame ones, dropping some. Here the sample spans about 250,000 clones, around an eighth being singletons. On average, the one heparinised blood draw given by each donor was 90 to 150 mL. The sequencing input was naive CD4+ T cells from blood. The chain joins TRBV14 to TRBJ2-6; the match to TRBD2 covers 7 bases. The clonotype comes from a woman aged 40-49 years in good health. CDR3 DNA: TGTGCCAGCAGCCGGGAGGGCTTAGGGGCCAACGTCCTGACTTTC. Translation gives CASSREGLGANVLTF.